This TCR beta chain derives from a study of blood T cell repertoires in COVID-19. On the study more broadly: Material from acute and convalescent COVID-19 was sourced from the United States, Italy and Spain. Sample material is recorded as cDNA or gDNA derived from T cells, B-cell-depleted T cells, or PBMCs.

The repertoire was sequenced with immunoSEQ multiplex PCR; TCRdb's copy has only in-frame clones and lacks some. The table lists approximately 500,000 clones, approximately 88% of them singletons. Trimming took off 5 bases at V and 15 bases at J, with 17 bases between the two ends. In germline, CDR1 is DFQATT, CDR2 SNEGSKA (reference sequence). CDR3 length: 11 amino acids. The origin of this receptor is a woman aged 45-60 years with COVID-19, enrolled during active disease. V gene TRBV20-1 combines with J gene TRBJ2-1, with D perhaps TRBD2 (6 bases). Sequencing was carried out using peripheral blood. CDR3 in amino acids: CSADGGEFRFF. CDR3 sequence (DNA): TGCAGTGCTGATGGAGGGGAGTTTCGGTTCTTC.